This T cell receptor (beta chain) stems from a study of PD-1 blockade in classical Hodgkin lymphoma. Whole-study findings and limits: Relapsed/refractory patients reportedly had lower baseline diversity than newly diagnosed patients.

Only in-frame clones appear in the TCRdb table, and some are missing; sequencing was by immunoSEQ multiplex PCR. The table lists over 90,000 clones, approximately 89% of them singletons, with around a tenth in the top ten. In this sample, this clone turned up once. The target antigen is unknown. The V gene's germline CDR1 is WSHSY and CDR2 SAAADI. The length of the CDR3 is 15 residues. Trimming removed 8 bases at V and 0 bases at J, with 15 bases between. There was relapse after autologous stem cell transplantation in every patient, and there was variation in brentuximab vedotin exposure. The chain couples TRBV10-2 to TRBJ2-3; the D call may be TRBD1 or TRBD2 (6 bases each). The sequence was obtained from a human donor with classical Hodgkin lymphoma. The sample here was peripheral blood mononuclear cells (PBMCs), taken before the second cycle of nivolumab. In DNA, the CDR3 is TGCGCCAGCTCTCCCGGGGGCTCTAGCACAGATACGCAGTATTTT. It encodes CASSPGGSSTDTQYF.